A single sample gave rise to the 10 T cell receptor beta chains below, sequenced in a study of molecular identifiers for immune sequencing clone quantification. Using its own MiXCR run on the PCR reads, TCRdb lists one record per CDR3 protein. Of about 640,000 distinct CDR3 sequences in the sample, less than 20% are singletons; the top ten hold about 0.9%. Sequenced: naive CD8+ T cells from blood, with Jurkat cell RNA spiked in. Indicated subset: FACS-sorted CD8+CD4-CCR7+CD45RA+ naive T cells. These receptors all stem from a human donor in good health. Some libraries in this study had Jurkat cell RNA spiked in.

This clonotype was detected ten times or more. The genes are TRBV7-9 and TRBJ1-2, with 7 bases identical to TRBD1. Trimming cost V 5 bases and J 4 bases; bases outside gene matches: 7. Germline CDR1 reads SEHNR; CDR2 reads FQNEAQ (reference sequence). There are 14 residues in the CDR3. The CDR3 DNA follows: TGTGCCAGCAGCCCAGACCGGGACAGCTATGGCTACACCTTC. Its translation is CASSPDRDSYGYTF.

There are many counts of this clonotype. The chain combines TRBV6-6 with TRBJ1-5; D is possibly TRBD1 (5 bases). CDR3 length: 13 residues. Between the trimmed V and J ends, which lost 8 bases and 1 base, there was a span of 9 bases. Germline V gene lookup returns CDR1 MNHNY and CDR2 SVGAGI (reference sequence). CDR3 sequence reads: CASGGDSNQPQHF. The CDR3 DNA is TGTGCCAGCGGGGGGGACAGCAATCAGCCCCAGCATTTT.

At least ten counts were recorded for this clonotype. The rearrangement links TRBV12-3 or TRBV12-4 to TRBJ1-2, with D uncertain. The ends were cut back, 3 bases at V and 4 bases at J, with 12 bases in the middle. This CDR3 has 14 amino acids. The CDR3 DNA sequence: TGTGCCAGCAGTTTCTCTTATGGAAGCTATGGCTACACCTTC. The encoded protein is CASSFSYGSYGYTF.

With respect to this clonotype: Possible read error: a much larger clone is one base away. The V gene is TRBV7-9, the J gene TRBJ1-1; D is uncertain. This CDR3 comprises 12 residues. Per the germline V gene, CDR1 is SEHNR and CDR2 is FQNEAQ (reference sequence). The CDR3 here is CASSFGNAEAFF. CDR3 in DNA: TGTGCCAGCAGCTTTGGGAACGCTGAAGCTTTCTTT.

A few counts support this clonotype. V and J are TRBV27 and TRBJ2-1; 9 positions agree with TRBD1. CDR1 and CDR2 from the germline V gene are MNHEY and SMNVEV (reference sequence). With 5 bases clipped from V and 5 bases from J, the junction kept 7 bases outside the gene matches. The CDR3 extends over 15 amino acids. CDR3 in DNA: TGTGCCAGCAGTCACCGGACAGGGGTCAACAATGAGCAGTTCTTC. This sequence encodes CASSHRTGVNNEQFF.

This clonotype was counted many times. The chain employs TRBV6-1 and TRBJ2-7, with a weak D call TRBD2 (5 bases). Germline V lookup: CDR1 MNHNS, CDR2 SASEGT. This CDR3 is built from 12 residues. V lost 3 bases and J lost 4, with 7 bases in between. The CDR3 loop reads CASSDPGYEQYF. CDR3 nucleotides: TGTGCCAGCAGTGATCCGGGGTACGAGCAGTACTTC.

This clonotype has a count of ten or more. The CDR3 is CASRPDRVLTEAFF. DNA of the CDR3: TGTGCCAGCAGGCCCGACAGGGTGTTGACTGAAGCTTTCTTT. The J gene is TRBJ1-1, the V gene TRBV25-1; 7 nucleotides line up with TRBD1. There are 14 residues in the CDR3. Per germline, CDR1 MGHDK and CDR2 SYGVNS. V lost 6 bases to trimming and J lost 5 bases; unmatched junction nucleotides: 9.

This clonotype has a count of ten or more. The rearrangement joins TRBV12-3 or TRBV12-4 to TRBJ1-5; the D is unclear. Trimming shortened V by 3 bases and J by 5 bases, and 8 bases separated the two germline ends. This CDR3 is built from 13 residues. The CDR3 DNA sequence: TGTGCCAGCAGTTTGCGGTATGATCAGCCCCAGCATTTT. It encodes CASSLRYDQPQHF.

This clonotype was detected a few times. The chain carries TRBV19 and TRBJ2-1, with a tentative D call TRBD1 (6 bases). The CDR3 length is 15 residues. Germline CDR1 is LNHDA and CDR2 is SQIVND (reference sequence). Trimming pared 3 bases from V and 4 bases from J, leaving 13 bases between. The CDR3 spells CASSISGVRYNEQFF. In nucleotides, the CDR3 is TGTGCCAGTAGTATTTCAGGGGTTCGTTACAATGAGCAGTTCTTC.

This rearrangement joins TRBV2 to TRBJ2-2, with a tentative D call TRBD2 (5 bases). Trimming shortened V by 8 bases and J by 4 bases, and 11 bases separated the two germline ends. The CDR3 runs 13 residues. Germline V CDR1 and CDR2: SNHLY, FYNNEI. The CDR3 DNA reads TGTGCCAGCCCATCGAGGGTCACCGGGGAGCTGTTTTTT. Translated, it gives CASPSRVTGELFF.